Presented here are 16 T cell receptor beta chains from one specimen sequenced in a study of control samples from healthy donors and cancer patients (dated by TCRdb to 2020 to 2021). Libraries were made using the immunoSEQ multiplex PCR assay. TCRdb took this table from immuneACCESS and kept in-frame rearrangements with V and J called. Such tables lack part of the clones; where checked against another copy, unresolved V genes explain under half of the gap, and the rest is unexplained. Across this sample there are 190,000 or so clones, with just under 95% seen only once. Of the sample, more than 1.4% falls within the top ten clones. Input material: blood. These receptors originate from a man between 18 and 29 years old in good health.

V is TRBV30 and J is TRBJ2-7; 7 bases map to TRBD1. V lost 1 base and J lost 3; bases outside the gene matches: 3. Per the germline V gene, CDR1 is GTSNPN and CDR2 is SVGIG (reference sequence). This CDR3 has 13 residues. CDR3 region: CAWSGQGHYEQYF. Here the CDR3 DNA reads TGTGCCTGGAGTGGACAGGGACACTACGAGCAGTACTTC.

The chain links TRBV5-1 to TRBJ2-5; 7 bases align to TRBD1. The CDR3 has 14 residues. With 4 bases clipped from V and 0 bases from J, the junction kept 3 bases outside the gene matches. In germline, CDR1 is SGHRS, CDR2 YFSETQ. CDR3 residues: CASSVGQHQETQYF. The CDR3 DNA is TGCGCCAGCAGCGTGGGACAGCACCAAGAGACCCAGTACTTC.

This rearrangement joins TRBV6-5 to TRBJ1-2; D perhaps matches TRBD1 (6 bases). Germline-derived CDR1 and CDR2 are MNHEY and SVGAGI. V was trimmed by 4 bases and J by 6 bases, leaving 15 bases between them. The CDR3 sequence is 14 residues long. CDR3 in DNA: TGTGCCAGCAGTTTCCAGGAGGGGGGAGATGGCTACACCTTC. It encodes CASSFQEGGDGYTF.

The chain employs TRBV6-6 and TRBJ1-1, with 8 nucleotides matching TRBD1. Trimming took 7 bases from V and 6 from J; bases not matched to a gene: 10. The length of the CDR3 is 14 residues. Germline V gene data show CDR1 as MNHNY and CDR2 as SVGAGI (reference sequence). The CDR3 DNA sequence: TGTGCCAGCATCCCACAGGGGGACATAGCTGAAGCTTTCTTT. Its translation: CASIPQGDIAEAFF.

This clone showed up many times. CDR3 coding DNA: TGTGCCAGCAGCTTAGATATGAACACTGAAGCTTTCTTT. Amino acid sequence: CASSLDMNTEAFF. The chain links TRBV7-9 to TRBJ1-1, with D uncertain. V shed 1 base and J shed 0 bases, with 3 bases lying between them. The CDR3 is 13 residues long. CDR1 is SEHNR, CDR2 FQNEAQ, per germline (reference sequence).

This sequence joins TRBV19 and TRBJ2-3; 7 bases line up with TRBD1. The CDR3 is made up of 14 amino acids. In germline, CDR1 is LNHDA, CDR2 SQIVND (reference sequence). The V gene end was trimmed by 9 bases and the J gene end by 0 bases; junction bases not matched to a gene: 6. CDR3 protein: CASKTGSSTDTQYF. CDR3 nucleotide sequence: TGTGCCAGCAAGACAGGGTCTAGCACAGATACGCAGTATTTT.

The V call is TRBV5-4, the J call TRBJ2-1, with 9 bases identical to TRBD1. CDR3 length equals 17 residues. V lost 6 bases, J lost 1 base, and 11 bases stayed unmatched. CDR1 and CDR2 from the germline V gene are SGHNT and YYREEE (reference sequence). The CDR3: CASTDPTGGYSYNEQFF. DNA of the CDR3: TGTGCCAGCACGGACCCAACAGGGGGCTATTCCTACAATGAGCAGTTCTTC.

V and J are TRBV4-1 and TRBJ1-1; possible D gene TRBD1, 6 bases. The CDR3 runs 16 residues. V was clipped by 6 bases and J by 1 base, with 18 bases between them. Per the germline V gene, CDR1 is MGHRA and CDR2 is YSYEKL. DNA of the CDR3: TGCGCCAGCAGGCCGGGGACACCGATGAAGAACACTGAAGCTTTCTTT. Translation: CASRPGTPMKNTEAFF.

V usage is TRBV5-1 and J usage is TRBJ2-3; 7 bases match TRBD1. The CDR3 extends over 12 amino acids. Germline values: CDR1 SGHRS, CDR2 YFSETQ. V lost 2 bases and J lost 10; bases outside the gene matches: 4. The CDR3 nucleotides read TGCGCCAGCAGCTTCGGACAGGAACCGCAGTATTTT. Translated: CASSFGQEPQYF.

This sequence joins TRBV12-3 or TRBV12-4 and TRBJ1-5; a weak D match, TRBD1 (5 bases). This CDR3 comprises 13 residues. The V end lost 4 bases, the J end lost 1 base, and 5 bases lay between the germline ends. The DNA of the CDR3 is TGTGCCAGCAGTTGGGACAGCAATCAGCCCCAGCATTTT. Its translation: CASSWDSNQPQHF.

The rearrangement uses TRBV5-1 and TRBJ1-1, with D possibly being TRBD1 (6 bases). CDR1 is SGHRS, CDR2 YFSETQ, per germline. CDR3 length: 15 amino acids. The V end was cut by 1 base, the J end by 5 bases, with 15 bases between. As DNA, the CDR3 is TGCGCCAGCAGCTTGAATAACAGGGAGCATACTGAAGCTTTCTTT. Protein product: CASSLNNREHTEAFF. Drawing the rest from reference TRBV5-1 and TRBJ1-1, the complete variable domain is KAGVTQTPRYLIKTRGQQVTLSCSPISGHRSVSWYQQTPGQGLQFLFEYFSETQRNKGNFPGRFSGRQFSNSRSEMNVSTLELGDSALYLCASSLNNREHTEAFFGQGTRLTVV.

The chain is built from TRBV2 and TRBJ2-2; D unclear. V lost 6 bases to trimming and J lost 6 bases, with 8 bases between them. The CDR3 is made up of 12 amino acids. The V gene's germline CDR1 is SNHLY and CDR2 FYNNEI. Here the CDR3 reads CASSYVPGELFF. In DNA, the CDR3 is TGTGCCAGCAGCTACGTCCCCGGGGAGCTGTTTTTT.

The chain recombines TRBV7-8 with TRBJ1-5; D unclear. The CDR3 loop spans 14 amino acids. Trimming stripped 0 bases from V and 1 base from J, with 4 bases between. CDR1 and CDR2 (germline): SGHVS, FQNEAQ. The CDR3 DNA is TGTGCCAGCAGCTTAGCTAGGAGCAATCAGCCCCAGCATTTT. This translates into CASSLARSNQPQHF.

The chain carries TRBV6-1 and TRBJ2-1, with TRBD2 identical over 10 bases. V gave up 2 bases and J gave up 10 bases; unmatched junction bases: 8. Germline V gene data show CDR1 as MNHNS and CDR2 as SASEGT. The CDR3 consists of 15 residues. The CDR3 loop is CASSEKSGGASEQFF. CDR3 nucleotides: TGTGCCAGCAGTGAAAAAAGCGGGGGGGCTTCCGAGCAGTTCTTC.

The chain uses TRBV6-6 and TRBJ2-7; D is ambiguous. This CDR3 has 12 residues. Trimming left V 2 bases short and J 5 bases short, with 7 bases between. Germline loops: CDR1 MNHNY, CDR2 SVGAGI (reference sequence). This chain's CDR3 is CASSYAWDEQYF. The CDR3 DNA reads TGTGCCAGCAGTTACGCCTGGGACGAGCAGTACTTC.

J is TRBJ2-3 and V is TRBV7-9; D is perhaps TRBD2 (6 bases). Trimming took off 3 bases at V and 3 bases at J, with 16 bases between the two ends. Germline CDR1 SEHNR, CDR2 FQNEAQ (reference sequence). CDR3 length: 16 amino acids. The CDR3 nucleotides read TGTGCCAGCAGCTTGGCGAGACTAGAGACGACAGATACGCAGTATTTT. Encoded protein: CASSLARLETTDTQYF. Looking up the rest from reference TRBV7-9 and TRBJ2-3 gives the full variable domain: DTGVSQNPRHKITKRGQNVTFRCDPISEHNRLYWYRQTLGQGPEFLTYFQNEAQLEKSRLLSDRFSAERPKGSFSTLEIQRTEQGDSAMYLCASSLARLETTDTQYFGPGTRLTVL.